This T cell receptor (beta chain) was identified in a study of cytomegalovirus exposure and HLA in healthy donors (dated by TCRdb to 2017 to 2019). With respect to the entire study: An earlier analysis of approximately 590 of the donors reported 250 to 350 Gb of sequence data and roughly 110 million unique TCR beta sequences from about 179 million T cells. On average, 235,054 unique TCR beta nucleotide sequences were sequenced per donor among several hundred genotyped donors of the cohort, with roughly 18% of those sequences being non-productive. Using immunosequencing, the study profiled T cell repertoires from approximately 700 subjects and related those repertoires to cytomegalovirus serostatus. Of the 300 to 500 genotyped donors, roughly 80% were placed in the genetic ancestry cluster associated with self-reported Caucasian donors. Typing coverage varied by locus: roughly 620-640 donors for A, B, C, DRB1 and DQB1; approximately 500 for DQA1; around 610 for DPA1; some 470 for DPB1. An early release covering approximately 600 HLA-typed donors comprised approximately 300 gigabases of sequencing data and tens of millions of unique TCR sequences. Four to six DR-DQ haplotypes were handled as single units for association and clustering, since linkage in the cohort was strong. Donor age, sex, ethnicity and CMV serostatus were compiled together with the repertoire data. To predict cytomegalovirus infection status, the study brought together high-throughput TCR immunosequencing, statistical association of individual TCRs with disease status, and machine learning. HLA typing included class I and class II loci at four-digit resolution. The study was designed to test whether signatures of past pathogen exposure could be identified by cataloging public T cell receptors. A later analysis re-analyzed previously published TCR beta repertoires from 500 to 700 donors and added high-resolution HLA genotyping to study TCR occurrence patterns. Rather than using new phenotypic data, the later analysis identified candidate immune exposures from TCR beta sequences and from how often those sequences occurred across donors. All discovery cohort repertoires had been generated on a single sequencing platform. Along with the roughly 670-subject first cohort, a separate validation cohort of over a hundred different subjects was used. In a later genetic analysis, genome-wide SNP genotypes for about three fifths of the 666 donors were used, and that subset was treated as a discovery cohort. In an earlier analysis of 587 of the donors, high-throughput TCR beta sequencing was used to judge whether each TCR beta V gene segment behaved as functional or pseudogenic. Results the study describes overall, beyond this receptor: In a later analysis, HLA-associated TCR beta chains were found to be more clonally expanded and to have lower generation probabilities than equally common non-associated chains. Several of the top co-occurrence clusters appeared to be linked to parvovirus B19, influenza, CMV and Epstein-Barr virus, according to a later analysis. In an earlier analysis of around 600 of the donors, most TCR beta V segments were observed in productive rearrangements about 87% or about 30% of the time, broadly matching IMGT annotations. According to the authors, the approach could potentially be generalized to other disease states and immunological phenotypes. Some IMGT-functional V segments, including TRBV6-2 and TRBV6-3, could not be told apart with the 87-base-pair reads, so those segments were excluded. A few of the identified cytomegalovirus-associated TCR beta chains were confirmed in vitro to be specific for cytomegalovirus antigens. At a false discovery rate of 0.05, a later analysis linked approximately 18,000 TCR beta sequences to specific HLA alleles. A later genetic analysis associated a missense DCLRE1C variant with V-gene and J-gene trimming of TCR beta chains, and an independent cohort replicated the association. Correlated functional status among segregating V segments might be attributable to linkage disequilibrium, but an unknown experimental factor could not be ruled out. A further reported finding was that TCR beta sequences accurately predicted the HLA-A and HLA-B alleles for most subjects in the first cohort. For the cohort, immune exposure information was limited to CMV serostatus. The sequencing pipeline was judged likely to have produced a cluster of highly shared sequence variants as a technical artifact. Roughly uniform sequencing depth across donors was assumed in presence/absence analyses, although this assumption may not hold. Because HLA typing was missing for some donors at each locus, association tests included only the typed subset. Because counts were too low, fewer than 20 rarely observed V segments, including chromosome 9 orphons, were excluded from the earlier analysis of 587 of the donors. The study listed 164 TCR beta chains as associated with cytomegalovirus. Strong co-occurrence of HLA alleles, especially DR and DQ, made assigning TCR associations to individual alleles difficult. In a later genetic analysis, fewer N-insertions in productive TCRs were reported among donors in an Asian-associated ancestry cluster than the roughly 640-donor mean. Most CMV-associated TCR beta chains appeared to be HLA-restricted in a later analysis, and the HLA associations seemed to be driven largely by CMV exposure. Only TCR beta chains were sequenced in this cohort, and the absence of alpha or paired-chain data limited detectable features. In both the original and validation cohorts, the classifier was reported to diagnose cytomegalovirus status with high specificity and sensitivity. While some public TCRs were present in many individuals, most TCR sequences turned up only very rarely across donors. A later analysis found that TCR association rates varied across HLA loci, with DRB1 alleles showing the most associated TCRs and HLA-C alleles the fewest.

The cohort was made up of under 800 healthy bone marrow donors. At the time of sampling, every cohort member was nominally healthy, though immune exposures that went unrecorded were likely present. The donor was CMV seropositive and was included in the group of 250 to 350 seropositive cohort members. A peripheral blood sample was provided by each donor, and peripheral blood mononuclear cells were used for TCR beta sequencing. The Qiagen DNeasy Blood Extraction Kit was used to extract genomic DNA from the blood cell samples. From the cysteine up to the phenylalanine, the CDR3 has a length of 14 residues. The only DNA kept is the CDR3, 42 bases in frame from the first base. CDR1 is given as LNHDA and CDR2 as SQIVND, both from the germline V gene (reference sequence). Deletion took 6 bases off V and 0 bases off J, with a span of 11 bases between the germline ends. In its sample, this clone was seen a few times. The antigen it binds to is not known. No base qualities exist here, and no much larger clone lies one base off it.

Receptor amplification or capture employed the immunoSEQ multiplex PCR assay. For the multiplex PCR, a mixture combining 60 forward primers for TCR Vbeta segments and 13 reverse primers for TCR Jbeta segments was used. A multiplex PCR assay on genomic DNA amplified the CDR3 region of rearranged TCR beta genes. The amplified TCR beta libraries were sequenced on the Illumina HiSeq System as 87-base-pair reads. The published analysis was carried out like this. A later analysis counted some 80 million unique TCR beta chains across the 600 to 850 repertoires, and some 11 million of these chains were shared by at least two donors. To remove PCR and sequencing errors, raw reads were error-corrected and collapsed into unique sequences using a nearest-neighbor algorithm that merged closely related sequences. CDR3 sequences were aligned to IMGT reference sequences to assign V, D and J gene segments. Each retained sequence needed at least a six-nucleotide match to both a V gene segment and a J gene segment. A rearrangement was called productive if the CDR3 had no stop codons and remained in frame with V and J, and every other rearrangement was called non-productive. Following IMGT convention, CDR3 was defined as the stretch from the second conserved V-encoded cysteine to the conserved J-encoded phenylalanine. The earlier analysis of 587 of the donors excluded any sequence lacking an unambiguous match to a single V gene segment. An earlier analysis of several hundred of the donors classified V segments as functional when productive rearrangements were above 56.7% and as segregating when the standard deviation between donors was above 5%. To diagnose cytomegalovirus status from the catalog of TCR beta chain sequences, a statistical classification framework was built. V and J gene assignment, in a later analysis, came from comparing TCR nucleotide sequences with IMGT/GENE-DB human TR gene sequences. In a later analysis, CDR3 sequences and most-parsimonious VDJ recombination scenarios were assigned using the TCRdist pipeline. In a later analysis, every TCR beta chain was defined by the combination of its CDR3 amino acid sequence and its V-gene family, and reads without a unique V-gene family were dropped. A later analysis removed 600 or so highly shared, low-generation-probability nucleotide sequences to deal with suspected cross-contamination and a sequencing artifact. A later analysis calculated a clonal expansion index for each public chain from normalized within-repertoire ranks of inferred template counts. Generation probabilities in a later analysis came from a VDJ recombination model fitted to out-of-frame rearrangements, and those results were checked against IGoR. A later analysis scored TCR-TCR, TCR-HLA and TCR-CMV co-occurrence with hypergeometric tests, applying a repertoire-size bias correction to TCR pairs. A later analysis estimated false discovery rates by permuting HLA or CMV assignments 20 times. In a later analysis, co-occurring TCRs were grouped using DBSCAN, and TCRdist sequence similarity was added for clustering within HLA-allele-positive subsets. Repertoires with fewer than 30,000 or more than 120,000 public chains were left out of co-occurrence clustering, as were several repertoires with anomalous nucleotide sharing. Held by TCRdb, this immuneACCESS table contains in-frame sequences only and omits some clones. Under half of the omission traces to an unresolved V gene where checked; the cause of the rest is unknown. V and J calls and clone size are given by that table; D and trimming were obtained from the DNA. The sample profile shows roughly 60,000 clones; roughly 80% of them were found once. The ten largest clones take up roughly 3.4% of the sample.

The sample consisted of PBMCs. The rearrangement joined TRBV19 to TRBJ1-1, and possibly TRBD1, on 5 matching bases. This receptor was obtained from a woman in her thirties or forties in good health and CMV-seropositive. The bases read TGTGCCAGTAGGGGAACAGGACTGAACACTGAAGCTTTCTTT. This codes for CASRGTGLNTEAFF. Here the CDR3 is joined to the reference TRBV19 and TRBJ1-1 genes, and the full variable domain is: DGGITQSPKYLFRKEGQNVTLSCEQNLNHDAMYWYRQDPGQGLRLIYYSQIVNDFQKGDIAEGYSVSREKKESFPLTVTSAQKNPTAFYLCASRGTGLNTEAFFGQGTRLTVV.